Following are 11 T cell receptor beta chains from one sample sequenced in a study of tumor-infiltrating lymphocytes in primary liver carcinoma. Taking about 20-31 mg of unsorted bulk tissue, the authors co-extracted RNA and DNA. Total RNA amounting to roughly 0.5 ug was the source from which TCR beta cDNA was made with a constant-region primer. Investigators got TCR beta libraries out of three nested multiplex PCR rounds, done with slightly modified ARM-PCR. The opening two PCR rounds, ten to eleven cycles each, paired TRBV1-TRBV30 forward primers with a C-beta reverse primer. TCRdb independently ran MiXCR on the multiplex PCR reads; one entry per CDR3 protein. The sample carries 99,000 or so distinct CDR3 sequences, 55% to 75% recorded once. The specimen was liver tumor tissue from sampling region 5. Described subset: tumor region T5, tumor centre. These receptors were taken from an older woman with primary liver carcinoma and hepatitis B virus infection.

A word on this clonotype: At one end the junction does not follow the germline gene, possibly because of a read error. The gene calls are TRBV4-1 and TRBJ1-6; possibly TRBD1 for D (5 bases). Germline V gene sequence: CDR1 MGHRA, CDR2 YSYEKL. CDR3 length: 14 residues. The CDR3 region is CASSQGGVDSPHHF. DNA of the CDR3: TGCGCCAGCAGCCAGGGAGGGGTTGATTCACCCCACCACTTT.

To note about this clonotype: Just one base apart from a much larger clone, this may be a read error. It is likely a read error, because the conserved phenylalanine at the end of the CDR3 is missing. Here the CDR3 DNA reads TGTGCCTGGAGTCCCTCAGAGACCGGGGAGCTGTTTCTT. Amino acids: CAWSPSETGELFL. The chain combines TRBV30 with TRBJ2-2; D not resolved. This CDR3 has 13 amino acids. CDR1 and CDR2 from the germline V gene are GTSNPN and SVGIG (reference sequence). The V gene lost 2 bases and the J gene lost 5 bases, with 9 bases spanning the gap.

The chain combines TRBV11-1 with TRBJ2-7, with D tentatively TRBD2 (6 bases). The V gene lost 5 bases and the J gene lost 7 bases, with 21 bases spanning the gap. CDR1 is SGHAT, CDR2 FQDESV, per germline (reference sequence). The CDR3 consists of 15 residues. CDR3 region: CASSIRGLPKGEQYF. The CDR3 bases are TGTGCCAGCAGCATAAGGGGACTCCCAAAGGGGGAGCAGTACTTC.

Regarding this clonotype: Sequence at one end of the junction differs from germline and may be a read error. The chain is built from TRBV6-1 and TRBJ1-2; D is unresolved. Germline CDR1 and CDR2: MNHNS and SASEGT. This CDR3 contains 13 residues. The CDR3 is CTSSPTHGEGYTF. CDR3 in DNA: TGTACCAGCAGTCCCACTCATGGCGAAGGCTACACCTTC.

Note on this clonotype: Possible read error: a much larger clone is one base away. DNA of the CDR3: TGTGCCAGCAGCTTATCCTCGAACACTGAAGCTTCCTTT. Protein: CASSLSSNTEASF. The chain carries TRBV7-3 and TRBJ1-1; unclear D gene. Germline V gives CDR1 SGHTA, CDR2 FQGTGA. CDR3 length equals 13 residues.

The chain carries TRBV5-4 and TRBJ2-3; TRBD2 agrees at 7 bases. The CDR3 has 17 amino acids. Germline-derived CDR1 and CDR2 are SGHNT and YYREEE (reference sequence). Trimming removed 4 bases from V and 3 bases from J; junction bases left unmatched: 14. The CDR3 sequence is CASSPLTSSGFTDTQYF. DNA of the CDR3: TGTGCCAGCAGCCCACTCACGAGTAGCGGGTTTACAGATACGCAGTATTTT.

About this clonotype: Lacking the conserved final phenylalanine or tryptophan, this CDR3 likely reflects a read error. The chain links TRBV6-1 to TRBJ2-5, with a weak D call TRBD2 (5 bases). This CDR3 has 13 amino acids. V was cut by 6 bases and J by 1 base, with 9 bases left in between. Germline V gene sequence: CDR1 MNHNS, CDR2 SASEGT. The CDR3 sequence: CASSITSQETQYS. The CDR3, as DNA: TGTGCCAGCAGCATAACTAGCCAAGAGACCCAGTACTCC.

This clonotype was seen ten or more times. The rearrangement links TRBV7-9 to TRBJ2-7; D is possibly TRBD1 or TRBD2 (6 bases each). V shed 5 bases and J shed 1 base, with 15 bases lying between them. This CDR3 is 15 amino acids long. Germline V gene lookup returns CDR1 SEHNR and CDR2 FQNEAQ (reference sequence). The CDR3 nucleotides read TGTGCCAGCAGCCAGGAGGGGGGTTCTTCCTACGAGCAGTACTTC. Translating it yields CASSQEGGSSYEQYF.

Only a few counts were recorded for this clonotype. The chain has TRBV11-2 and TRBJ2-1; 11 nucleotides align to TRBD2. The CDR3 is 18 residues long. The germline V gene encodes CDR1 SGHAT and CDR2 FQNNGV. Germline trimming cut 1 base from V and 8 bases from J; bases unmatched to any gene: 13. The CDR3: CASSLGLVAGGPGDEQFF. CDR3 sequence (DNA): TGTGCCAGCAGCTTAGGTCTGGTAGCGGGAGGGCCGGGGGATGAGCAGTTCTTC.

As concerns this clonotype: Because the CDR3 is missing its conserved closing phenylalanine or tryptophan, this is likely a read error. V gene TRBV11-3 combines with J gene TRBJ2-5, with a tentative D call TRBD2 (6 bases). This CDR3 is built from 15 residues. The ends were cut back, 9 bases at V and 0 bases at J, with 17 bases in the middle. CDR1 and CDR2 (germline): SGHNT, YENEEA. CDR3 protein: CASTSRRGYQETQYI. The CDR3 DNA reads as TGTGCCAGTACCTCCCGTCGGGGGTACCAAGAGACCCAGTACATC.

Note on this clonotype: Without the conserved terminal phenylalanine or tryptophan, this CDR3 likely stems from a read error. The DNA is omitted, as the CDR3 cannot be located on it reliably, and the CDR3 follows TCRdb's listing. V gene TRBV11-3 combines with J gene TRBJ2-7; the table names TRBD1, a call not compared with the DNA. Looked up from germline, CDR1 is SGHNT and CDR2 is YENEEA. The CDR3 spans 16 amino acids, including both terminal residues. The CDR3 loop is CASSLDGTRSSYEQYS.